The 23 T cell receptor beta chains listed next were all sequenced from one sample in a study of control samples from healthy donors and cancer patients. Assay used: immunoSEQ multiplex PCR; TCRdb lists only in-frame clones, some missing. The sample includes about 120,000 clones, approximately 90% of them seen just once. Sequenced: blood. The receptors were gathered from a woman aged 45-65 years in good health.

The rearrangement links TRBV5-1 to TRBJ2-1, with 8 bases lining up with TRBD1. Germline-derived CDR1 and CDR2 are SGHRS and YFSETQ. The J segment lost 9 bases and the V segment lost 1 base, leaving 6 bases of the junction unmatched. This CDR3 contains 14 residues. As DNA, the CDR3 is TGCGCCAGCAGCTTGTCACAGGGGGGAGGTGAGCAGTTCTTC. It yields the protein CASSLSQGGGEQFF.

CDR3 region: CSAQQGIGYTF. The CDR3 DNA reads as TGCAGTGCTCAACAGGGAATTGGCTACACCTTC. The rearrangement links TRBV20-1 to TRBJ1-2, with a tentative D call TRBD1 (6 bases). The CDR3 is made up of 11 amino acids. V was pared by 5 bases and J by 7 bases, with 11 bases between. CDR1 is DFQATT, CDR2 SNEGSKA, per germline (reference sequence).

The chain uses TRBV6-5 and TRBJ1-5; D call uncertain. The CDR3 extends over 14 amino acids. Trimming pared 0 bases from V and 4 bases from J, leaving 7 bases between. Germline CDR1 is MNHEY and CDR2 is SVGAGI. CDR3 region: CASSYSEGNQPQHF. The CDR3, as DNA: TGTGCCAGCAGTTACTCGGAAGGGAATCAGCCCCAGCATTTT.

The chain recombines TRBV28 with TRBJ2-7; perhaps TRBD1 as D (5 bases). The CDR3 is made up of 13 amino acids. Germline lookup yields CDR1 MDHEN and CDR2 SYDVKM. The ends were cut back, 11 bases at V and 0 bases at J, with 14 bases in the middle. CDR3 protein: CAGAGPPSYEQYF. The DNA for the CDR3 is TGTGCCGGGGCCGGGCCTCCCTCCTACGAGCAGTACTTC.

V usage is TRBV7-9 and J usage is TRBJ2-3; D remains ambiguous. CDR1 is SEHNR, CDR2 FQNEAQ, per germline (reference sequence). The CDR3 has 15 residues. Trimming took off 5 bases at V and 1 base at J, with 13 bases between the two ends. Written as DNA, the CDR3 is TGTGCCAGCAGCCCCGCAGGATCCCGCACAGATACGCAGTATTTT. Translated: CASSPAGSRTDTQYF.

The rearrangement uses TRBV5-4 and TRBJ2-1, with 9 bases identical to TRBD2. CDR3 length: 16 residues. The J segment lost 0 bases and the V segment lost 4 bases, leaving 5 bases of the junction unmatched. Looked up from germline, CDR1 is SGHNT and CDR2 is YYREEE (reference sequence). CDR3 sequence: CASSQLAGVSYNEQFF. CDR3 nucleotide sequence: TGTGCCAGCAGCCAATTAGCGGGGGTCTCCTACAATGAGCAGTTCTTC.

CDR3 loop: CASSLNRAVEKLFF. CDR3 coding DNA: TGTGCCAGCAGCTTAAACAGGGCGGTTGAAAAACTGTTTTTT. The rearrangement links TRBV7-8 to TRBJ1-4, with TRBD1 as a possible D gene (6 bases). CDR1 is SGHVS and CDR2 is FQNEAQ in the germline V gene. V shed 2 bases and J shed 7 bases, with 11 bases lying between them. There are 14 residues in the CDR3.

The chain joins TRBV18 to TRBJ1-2, with 8 bases identical to TRBD1. Germline V gives CDR1 KGHSH, CDR2 LQKENI. The CDR3 is made up of 15 amino acids. Trimming at V came to 3 bases and at J to 0 bases, leaving 3 bases not matched to a gene. CDR3 in amino acids: CASSPGTGSNYGYTF. In nucleotides, the CDR3 is TGTGCCAGCTCACCGGGGACAGGCTCTAACTATGGCTACACCTTC.

The chain employs TRBV30 and TRBJ1-1; D remains ambiguous. Germline V lookup: CDR1 GTSNPN, CDR2 SVGIG (reference sequence). Trimming cost V 3 bases and J 10 bases, with 24 bases left between them. The CDR3 length is 15 residues. The CDR3 is CAWSFEGQRSKGAFF. DNA for the CDR3: TGTGCCTGGAGCTTTGAGGGTCAAAGGTCTAAGGGAGCTTTCTTT.

The chain couples TRBV20-1 to TRBJ2-3; D is unclear. This CDR3 spans 10 amino acids. V dropped 3 bases and J dropped 2 bases, with 0 bases sitting between them. In germline, CDR1 is DFQATT, CDR2 SNEGSKA (reference sequence). CDR3 loop: CSASTDTQYF. The CDR3 region has the DNA TGCAGTGCTAGCACAGATACGCAGTATTTT.

The chain carries TRBV4-2 and TRBJ2-7; TRBD1 matches 7 bases. The CDR3 covers 16 residues. J lost 2 bases, V lost 1 base, and 8 bases had no gene match. Germline lookup yields CDR1 LGHNA and CDR2 YNFKEQ. The CDR3 DNA reads as TGTGCCAGCAGCCAAGGGACAGGCGCCATCACCTACGAGCAGTACTTC. Encoded protein: CASSQGTGAITYEQYF.

This chain links TRBV2 with TRBJ1-4, with 7 positions matching TRBD1. CDR3 length: 14 amino acids. Germline CDR1 reads SNHLY; CDR2 reads FYNNEI. The J segment lost 7 bases and the V segment lost 6 bases, leaving 8 bases of the junction unmatched. DNA for the CDR3: TGTGCCAGCAGGGAACAGGGGAGTGGTGAAAAACTGTTTTTT. It is translated as CASREQGSGEKLFF.

The J gene is TRBJ1-2, the V gene TRBV29-1; 7 bases agree with TRBD1. The CDR3 spans 12 residues. The J segment lost 6 bases and the V segment lost 4 bases, leaving 5 bases of the junction unmatched. Germline lookup yields CDR1 SQVTM and CDR2 ANQGSEA. CDR3 nucleotides: TGCAGCGTTGGACAGGGTACCCATGGCTACACCTTC. Protein sequence: CSVGQGTHGYTF. Using reference TRBV29-1 and TRBJ1-2 for the parts outside the CDR3, the full variable domain is SAVISQKPSRDICQRGTSLTIQCQVDSQVTMMFWYRQQPGQSLTLIATANQGSEATYESGFVIDKFPISRPNLTFSTLTVSNMSPEDSSIYLCSVGQGTHGYTFGSGTRLTVV.

This sequence joins TRBV9 and TRBJ1-2, with D perhaps TRBD1 (6 bases). Germline CDR1 SGDLS, CDR2 YYNGEE. Between the trimmed V and J ends, which lost 0 bases and 8 bases, there was a span of 14 bases. This CDR3 is 14 amino acids long. The CDR3 DNA reads TGTGCCAGCAGCGTAGCGGACAGTAGGTACGGCTACACCTTC. It specifies CASSVADSRYGYTF.

This clone was observed a single time. The chain joins TRBV6-6 to TRBJ2-4; TRBD1 matches 7 bases. Germline V gives CDR1 MNHNY, CDR2 SVGAGI (reference sequence). This CDR3 has 20 amino acids. V lost 5 bases, J lost 0 bases, and 19 bases stayed unmatched. The CDR3 DNA is TGTGCCAGCAGTCAGACAAGACAGGGTTTAGGGGGCCTAGCCAAAAACATTCAGTACTTC. It translates to CASSQTRQGLGGLAKNIQYF.

The genes are TRBV7-8 and TRBJ1-5; D not certain. CDR1 is SGHVS, CDR2 FQNEAQ, per germline. CDR3 length: 14 residues. Trimming took off 5 bases at V and 5 bases at J, with 13 bases between the two ends. The CDR3 DNA follows: TGTGCCAGCAGCCCCGATTATGGGGATCAGCCCCAGCATTTT. Encoded protein: CASSPDYGDQPQHF.

The V call is TRBV5-4, the J call TRBJ2-7; 9 bases are a match to TRBD1. CDR1 is SGHNT, CDR2 YYREEE, per germline (reference sequence). This CDR3 spans 13 amino acids. After removal of 4 bases from V and 5 bases from J, the junction contained 4 bases not matched to a gene. The CDR3 DNA reads TGTGCCAGCAGCCCGGGACAGGGCAACGAGCAGTACTTC. Translated: CASSPGQGNEQYF.

V and J are TRBV6-2 or TRBV6-3 and TRBJ2-7, with TRBD2 matching over 8 bases. J lost 3 bases, V lost 0 bases, and 7 bases had no gene match. Germline values: CDR1 MNHEY, CDR2 SVGEGT. This CDR3 contains 16 residues. Here the CDR3 DNA reads TGTGCCAGCAGTTACTCGGGTACTAGCGGATTCTACGAGCAGTACTTC. Encoded protein: CASSYSGTSGFYEQYF.

The chain is built from TRBV5-1 and TRBJ1-2; the match to TRBD1 covers 8 bases. V gave up 1 base and J gave up 4 bases; unmatched junction bases: 3. The germline gives CDR1 SGHRS, CDR2 YFSETQ. The CDR3 extends over 14 amino acids. The DNA for the CDR3 is TGCGCCAGCAGCTTGATCGGGACAGGCTATGGCTACACCTTC. This gives the protein CASSLIGTGYGYTF.

CDR3 sequence reads: CSVASHIAGGANYGYTF. Here the CDR3 DNA reads TGCAGCGTTGCCAGCCACATAGCAGGGGGCGCCAACTATGGCTACACCTTC. The chain couples TRBV29-1 to TRBJ1-2; 8 bases are shared with TRBD1. The ends lost 4 bases at V and 2 bases at J; junction bases unmatched: 15. Germline V CDR1 and CDR2: SQVTM, ANQGSEA. The CDR3 is 17 residues long.

V is TRBV5-1 and J is TRBJ1-2; D unclear. Trimming took 4 bases from V and 1 from J, leaving 8 bases between them. The CDR3 is made up of 13 amino acids. CDR1 and CDR2 from the germline V gene are SGHRS and YFSETQ. The CDR3 DNA is TGCGCCAGCAGCCCCCTGCTTAACTATGGCTACACCTTC. The encoded protein is CASSPLLNYGYTF.

This chain connects TRBV12-3 or TRBV12-4 to TRBJ2-1; D is unresolved. The CDR3 sequence is 13 residues long. The V end lost 0 bases, the J end lost 11 bases, and 11 bases lay between the germline ends. DNA for the CDR3: TGTGCCAGCAGTTTAGCGGAAGGCCAGAAGCAGTTCTTC. Translation gives CASSLAEGQKQFF.

V usage is TRBV11-2 and J usage is TRBJ1-6; D might be TRBD1 (6 bases). CDR3 length: 15 residues. Trimming shortened V by 6 bases and J by 4 bases, and 13 bases separated the two germline ends. Germline loops: CDR1 SGHAT, CDR2 FQNNGV. CDR3 nucleotides: TGTGCCAGCAGTGTGGACAGTGGATATAATTCACCCCTCCACTTT. Encoded protein: CASSVDSGYNSPLHF.